A selection of T cell receptor beta chains follows, all from one sample in a study of T cells after yellow fever vaccination. TCRdb itself ran the 5' RACE reads through MiXCR, one entry per CDR3 protein. The table has under 200,000 distinct CDR3 sequences, approximately 11% seen once. Sequences were derived from CD8+ T cells sorted from PBMCs, sampled 15 days after the yellow fever booster vaccination. The receptor set was obtained from a man between 18 and 29 years old who received the YFV17D yellow fever vaccine. Each CDR3 is given with its conserved first and last residue. A D gene is named only where the DNA matches it firmly. For some rows the clone size is stated as once, few or many, or as a class when expanded; others skip it.

cdr3_aa: CASSPGNLQETQYF
cdr3_nt: TGTGCCAGCTCACCAGGCAATCTACAAGAGACCCAGTACTTC
clone_size: many
j_call: TRBJ2-5
v_call: TRBV18
d_call: -

cdr3_aa: CASGWGVNTEAFF
cdr3_nt: TGTGCCAGCGGTTGGGGGGTGAACACTGAAGCTTTCTTT
clone_size: -
j_call: TRBJ1-1
v_call: TRBV11-1
d_call: -

cdr3_aa: CASSQPVRGGKAFF
cdr3_nt: TGTGCCAGCAGTCAACCAGTCAGGGGGGGCAAAGCTTTCTTT
clone_size: few
j_call: TRBJ1-1
v_call: TRBV6-2/TRBV6-3
d_call: TRBD1

cdr3_aa: CASSSRGAGYTF
cdr3_nt: TGTGCCAGCAGCTCCAGAGGTGCTGGCTACACCTTC
clone_size: few
j_call: TRBJ1-2
v_call: TRBV7-8
d_call: -

cdr3_aa: CASSVEGLGGTTGELFF
cdr3_nt: TGTGCCAGCAGCGTAGAAGGACTCGGGGGGACCACCGGGGAGCTGTTTTTT
clone_size: -
j_call: TRBJ2-2
v_call: TRBV9
d_call: TRBD2

cdr3_aa: CASSLHERENGYTF
cdr3_nt: TGTGCCAGCAGTTTACACGAGCGGGAGAATGGCTACACCTTC
clone_size: few
j_call: TRBJ1-2
v_call: TRBV12-3/TRBV12-4
d_call: -

cdr3_aa: CASRETSGGAAQYF
cdr3_nt: TGTGCCAGCAGAGAGACTAGCGGGGGGGCGGCCCAGTACTTC
clone_size: -
j_call: TRBJ2-5
v_call: TRBV2
d_call: TRBD2

cdr3_aa: CASSTGTGGGVQYF
cdr3_nt: TGTGCCAGCAGCACCGGGACAGGGGGTGGCGTTCAGTACTTC
clone_size: -
j_call: TRBJ2-4
v_call: TRBV7-8
d_call: TRBD1

cdr3_aa: CSGRGGTEAFF
cdr3_nt: TGCAGCGGACGGGGAGGAACTGAAGCTTTCTTT
clone_size: -
j_call: TRBJ1-1
v_call: TRBV29-1
d_call: -

cdr3_aa: CASSHETSGGFYNEQFF
cdr3_nt: TGCGCCAGCAGCCATGAGACTAGCGGGGGTTTTTACAATGAGCAGTTCTTC
clone_size: -
j_call: TRBJ2-1
v_call: TRBV4-3
d_call: TRBD2

cdr3_aa: CASSPEQGYYEQYF
cdr3_nt: TGCGCCAGCAGCCCCGAACAGGGATACTACGAGCAGTACTTC
clone_size: few
j_call: TRBJ2-7
v_call: TRBV4-1
d_call: -

cdr3_aa: CASSTTRDTQYF
cdr3_nt: TGTGCCAGTAGTACAACGAGGGATACGCAGTATTTT
clone_size: many
j_call: TRBJ2-3
v_call: TRBV19
d_call: -

cdr3_aa: CSVESKVPYEQYF
cdr3_nt: TGCAGCGTTGAAAGTAAGGTCCCCTACGAGCAGTACTTC
clone_size: -
j_call: TRBJ2-7
v_call: TRBV29-1
d_call: -

cdr3_aa: CASSLTSDEQFF
cdr3_nt: TGTGCCAGCAGCTTAACTAGTGATGAGCAGTTCTTC
clone_size: few
j_call: TRBJ2-1
v_call: TRBV7-3
d_call: -

cdr3_aa: CASSLSGYSRYTF
cdr3_nt: TGTGCCAGCAGTTTATCGGGGTACTCGCGCTACACCTTC
clone_size: -
j_call: TRBJ1-2
v_call: TRBV27
d_call: -

cdr3_aa: CASSGTSGGRVGTDTQYF
cdr3_nt: TGCGCCAGCAGTGGGACTAGCGGGGGACGAGTAGGCACAGATACGCAGTATTTT
clone_size: few
j_call: TRBJ2-3
v_call: TRBV10-2
d_call: TRBD2

cdr3_aa: CSVDRLSYGYTF
cdr3_nt: TGCAGCGTTGACAGGCTATCCTATGGCTACACCTTC
clone_size: -
j_call: TRBJ1-2
v_call: TRBV29-1
d_call: -

cdr3_aa: CASSSSRWGGISEAFF
cdr3_nt: TGTGCCAGCAGCTCGAGCCGATGGGGAGGGATATCTGAAGCTTTCTTT
clone_size: few
j_call: TRBJ1-1
v_call: TRBV7-9
d_call: -

cdr3_aa: CASSHLKGAPNYGYTF
cdr3_nt: TGTGCCAGCAGCCACTTAAAGGGGGCACCCAACTATGGCTACACCTTC
clone_size: once
j_call: TRBJ1-2
v_call: TRBV4-2
d_call: TRBD1

cdr3_aa: CASSPMGGEGETQYF
cdr3_nt: TGTGCCAGCAGCCCTATGGGGGGGGAAGGAGAGACCCAGTACTTC
clone_size: -
j_call: TRBJ2-5
v_call: TRBV7-8
d_call: TRBD2

cdr3_aa: CASNRDHQPQHF
cdr3_nt: TGTGCCAGTAACAGGGACCATCAGCCCCAGCATTTT
clone_size: few
j_call: TRBJ1-5
v_call: TRBV19
d_call: -

cdr3_aa: CASSVGAGGRNEQFF
cdr3_nt: TGTGCCAGCAGCGTAGGCGCGGGGGGCCGCAATGAGCAGTTCTTC
clone_size: few
j_call: TRBJ2-1
v_call: TRBV9
d_call: TRBD2

cdr3_aa: CASSLAFLDSNSYEQYF
cdr3_nt: TGCGCCAGCAGCTTGGCATTTTTGGACAGCAACTCCTACGAGCAGTACTTC
clone_size: few
j_call: TRBJ2-7
v_call: TRBV5-1
d_call: -

cdr3_aa: CSARESQGPYEQYF
cdr3_nt: TGCAGTGCTAGAGAGTCACAGGGTCCCTACGAGCAGTACTTC
clone_size: -
j_call: TRBJ2-7
v_call: TRBV20-1
d_call: -

cdr3_aa: CASSLAGGMWDTQYF
cdr3_nt: TGTGCCAGCAGCCTAGCGGGGGGAATGTGGGATACGCAGTATTTT
clone_size: -
j_call: TRBJ2-3
v_call: TRBV7-8
d_call: TRBD2

cdr3_aa: CSVVAVGYEQYF
cdr3_nt: TGCAGCGTTGTGGCGGTGGGCTACGAGCAGTACTTC
clone_size: -
j_call: TRBJ2-7
v_call: TRBV29-1
d_call: -

cdr3_aa: CSAFDRAGNTIYF
cdr3_nt: TGCAGTGCTTTTGACAGGGCTGGAAACACCATATATTTT
clone_size: few
j_call: TRBJ1-3
v_call: TRBV20-1
d_call: TRBD1

cdr3_aa: CASTLQGATEAFF
cdr3_nt: TGTGCCAGCACCCTACAGGGGGCCACTGAAGCTTTCTTT
clone_size: few
j_call: TRBJ1-1
v_call: TRBV6-2/TRBV6-3
d_call: TRBD1

cdr3_aa: CASSYAGVYYGYTF
cdr3_nt: TGTGCCAGCAGTTACGCAGGGGTCTACTATGGCTACACCTTC
clone_size: -
j_call: TRBJ1-2
v_call: TRBV6-5
d_call: -

cdr3_aa: CASSVPVRGPDTGELFF
cdr3_nt: TGTGCCAGCAGCGTACCCGTCCGGGGGCCGGACACCGGGGAGCTGTTTTTT
clone_size: few
j_call: TRBJ2-2
v_call: TRBV9
d_call: -

cdr3_aa: CASSLARGVGSPLHF
cdr3_nt: TGTGCCAGCAGCTTAGCAAGGGGGGTAGGATCACCCCTCCACTTT
clone_size: few
j_call: TRBJ1-6
v_call: TRBV7-2
d_call: -

cdr3_aa: CASSSLLGDTQYF
cdr3_nt: TGTGCCAGCAGCAGCCTTTTGGGGGATACGCAGTATTTT
clone_size: few
j_call: TRBJ2-3
v_call: TRBV5-4
d_call: -

cdr3_aa: CASTSLVVGRGQGYNEQFF
cdr3_nt: TGTGCCAGCACCAGCTTAGTGGTGGGTAGGGGACAGGGATACAATGAGCAGTTCTTC
clone_size: few
j_call: TRBJ2-1
v_call: TRBV7-9
d_call: TRBD1

cdr3_aa: CASSTVSTGIHEQYF
cdr3_nt: TGTGCCAGCAGCACAGTCTCGACAGGGATTCACGAGCAGTACTTC
clone_size: few
j_call: TRBJ2-7
v_call: TRBV7-9
d_call: TRBD1

cdr3_aa: CASSQAGTPAGYGYTF
cdr3_nt: TGCGCCAGCAGCCAGGCCGGGACTCCCGCTGGGTATGGCTACACCTTC
clone_size: few
j_call: TRBJ1-2
v_call: TRBV4-3
d_call: -

cdr3_aa: CASSFPGGDEQYF
cdr3_nt: TGTGCCAGCAGCTTTCCAGGGGGGGACGAGCAGTACTTC
clone_size: few
j_call: TRBJ2-7
v_call: TRBV7-9
d_call: -

cdr3_aa: CASSLRTGGRTYEQYF
cdr3_nt: TGCGCCAGCAGCCTTCGGACAGGGGGTAGGACCTACGAGCAGTACTTC
clone_size: -
j_call: TRBJ2-7
v_call: TRBV4-1
d_call: TRBD1

cdr3_aa: CASSETGFNTEAFF
cdr3_nt: TGTGCCAGCAGCGAAACAGGATTTAACACTGAAGCTTTCTTT
clone_size: many
j_call: TRBJ1-1
v_call: TRBV27
d_call: -

cdr3_aa: CASGPAGRASPLHF
cdr3_nt: TGTGCCAGTGGTCCAGCAGGTCGGGCTTCACCCCTCCACTTT
clone_size: few
j_call: TRBJ1-6
v_call: TRBV19
d_call: -

cdr3_aa: CASKEGGSGELFF
cdr3_nt: TGTGCCAGCAAGGAAGGGGGATCCGGGGAGCTGTTTTTT
clone_size: -
j_call: TRBJ2-2
v_call: TRBV5-6
d_call: -

cdr3_aa: CASSTGLTYEQYF
cdr3_nt: TGTGCCAGCTCGACCGGGTTAACCTACGAGCAGTACTTC
clone_size: -
j_call: TRBJ2-7
v_call: TRBV6-6
d_call: -

cdr3_aa: CASSRGGTTEAFF
cdr3_nt: TGTGCCAGCAGCCGAGGGGGTACCACTGAAGCTTTCTTT
clone_size: -
j_call: TRBJ1-1
v_call: TRBV27
d_call: -

cdr3_aa: CSAPGGSGGISTDTQYF
cdr3_nt: TGCAGTGCCCCAGGGGGTAGCGGGGGAATAAGCACAGATACGCAGTATTTT
clone_size: many
j_call: TRBJ2-3
v_call: TRBV20-1
d_call: TRBD2

cdr3_aa: CASEGQENIQYF
cdr3_nt: TGTGCCAGCGAGGGCCAGGAAAACATTCAGTACTTC
clone_size: few
j_call: TRBJ2-4
v_call: TRBV11-2
d_call: -

cdr3_aa: CASSQVSSGKNIQYF
cdr3_nt: TGCGCCAGCAGCCAAGTATCGTCTGGTAAAAACATTCAGTACTTC
clone_size: few
j_call: TRBJ2-4
v_call: TRBV4-1
d_call: -

cdr3_aa: CASSLTGGSNYGYTF
cdr3_nt: TGTGCCAGCAGCTTAACGGGAGGGTCTAACTATGGCTACACCTTC
clone_size: -
j_call: TRBJ1-2
v_call: TRBV7-3
d_call: -

cdr3_aa: CASSQVHGLRTPQPQHF
cdr3_nt: TGCGCCAGCAGCCAGGTTCACGGACTACGGACCCCTCAGCCCCAGCATTTT
clone_size: few
j_call: TRBJ1-5
v_call: TRBV4-1
d_call: -

cdr3_aa: CASSPAPGQGFVKVFNEQFF
cdr3_nt: TGTGCCAGCAGTCCCGCTCCGGGACAGGGTTTTGTAAAGGTTTTCAATGAGCAGTTCTTC
clone_size: -
j_call: TRBJ2-1
v_call: TRBV2
d_call: TRBD1

cdr3_aa: CSARDLVDRRNEQFF
cdr3_nt: TGCAGTGCTAGAGATCTGGTAGACCGGCGGAATGAGCAGTTCTTC
clone_size: few
j_call: TRBJ2-1
v_call: TRBV20-1
d_call: -

cdr3_aa: CASSPPGRNEQFF
cdr3_nt: TGTGCCAGCAGCCCCCCGGGTCGCAATGAGCAGTTCTTC
clone_size: many
j_call: TRBJ2-1
v_call: TRBV7-3
d_call: -